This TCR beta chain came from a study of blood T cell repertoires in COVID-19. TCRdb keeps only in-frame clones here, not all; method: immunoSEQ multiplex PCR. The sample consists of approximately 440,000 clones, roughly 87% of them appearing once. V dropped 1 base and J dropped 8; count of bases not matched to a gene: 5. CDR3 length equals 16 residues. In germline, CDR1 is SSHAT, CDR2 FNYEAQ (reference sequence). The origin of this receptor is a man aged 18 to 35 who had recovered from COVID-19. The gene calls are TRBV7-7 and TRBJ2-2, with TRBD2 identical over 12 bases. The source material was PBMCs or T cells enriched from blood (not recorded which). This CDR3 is CASSLGLAGDQGELFF. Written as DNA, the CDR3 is TGTGCCAGCAGCTTAGGACTAGCGGGAGATCAGGGGGAGCTGTTTTTT.